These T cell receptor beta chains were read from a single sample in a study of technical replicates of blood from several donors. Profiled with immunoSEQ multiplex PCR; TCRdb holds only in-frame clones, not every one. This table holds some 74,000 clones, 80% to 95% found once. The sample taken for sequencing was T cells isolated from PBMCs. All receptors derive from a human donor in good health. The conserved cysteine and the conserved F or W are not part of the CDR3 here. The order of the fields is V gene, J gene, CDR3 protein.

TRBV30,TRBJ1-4,AWSDPGQFNEKLF
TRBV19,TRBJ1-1,ASTAWTGRNTEAF
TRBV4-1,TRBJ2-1,ASSLTRGAGEQF
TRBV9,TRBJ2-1,ASSVGGLAESNEQF
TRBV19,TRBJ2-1,ASSIAAGGPNEQF
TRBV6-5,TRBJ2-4,ASSRTSGKNIQY
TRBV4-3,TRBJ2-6,ASSQGGGNYGANVLT
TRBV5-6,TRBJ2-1,ASWSPRLHNEQF
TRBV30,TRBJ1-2,AWNPDRGNYGYT
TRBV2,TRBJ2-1,ASTGTYNEQF
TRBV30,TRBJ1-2,AWSPGRDSYGYT
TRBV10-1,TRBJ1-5,ASSSDRDQPQH
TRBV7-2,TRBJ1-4,ASSRQGVQEKLF
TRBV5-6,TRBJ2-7,ASSSFVTSGNHEQY
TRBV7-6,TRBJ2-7,ASSLEGTQSGEQY
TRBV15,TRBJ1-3,ATSRGQGSGNTIY
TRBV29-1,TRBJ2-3,SVDSASGSLTDTQY
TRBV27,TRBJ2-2,ASSLWTQGTGELF
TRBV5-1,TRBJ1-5,ASSLDRGNQPQH
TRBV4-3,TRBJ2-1,ASSQSGSSYNEQF
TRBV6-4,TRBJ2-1,ASSVQRERLNEQF
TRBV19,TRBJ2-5,ASSQGLAEETQY
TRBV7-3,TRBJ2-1,ASRPPGLATYNEQF
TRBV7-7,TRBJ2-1,ASSLALAGGNNEQF
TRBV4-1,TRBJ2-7,ASSPLAGSYEQY
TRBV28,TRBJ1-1,ASSSTGATEAF
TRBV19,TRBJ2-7,ASSIERETSYEQY
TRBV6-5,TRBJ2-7,ASSYSDREFNEQY
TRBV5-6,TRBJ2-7,ASSLISGGLVPYEQY